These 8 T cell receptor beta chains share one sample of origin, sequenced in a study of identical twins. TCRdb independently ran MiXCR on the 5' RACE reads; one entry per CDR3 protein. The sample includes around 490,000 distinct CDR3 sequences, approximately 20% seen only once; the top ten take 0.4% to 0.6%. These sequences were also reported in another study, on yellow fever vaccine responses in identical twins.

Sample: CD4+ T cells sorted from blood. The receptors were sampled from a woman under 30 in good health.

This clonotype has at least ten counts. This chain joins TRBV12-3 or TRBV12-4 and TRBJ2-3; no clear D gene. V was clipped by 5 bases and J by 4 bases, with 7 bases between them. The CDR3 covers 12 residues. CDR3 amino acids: CASSRSPDTQYF. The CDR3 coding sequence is TGTGCCAGCAGTCGATCTCCAGATACGCAGTATTTT.

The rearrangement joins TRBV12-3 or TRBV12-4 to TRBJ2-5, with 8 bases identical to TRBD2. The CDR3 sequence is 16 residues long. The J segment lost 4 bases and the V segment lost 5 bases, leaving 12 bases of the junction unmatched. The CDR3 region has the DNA TGTGCCAGCAGTCCCCTTCGGGCGGGAGGAGGAGAGACCCAGTACTTC. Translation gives CASSPLRAGGGETQYF.

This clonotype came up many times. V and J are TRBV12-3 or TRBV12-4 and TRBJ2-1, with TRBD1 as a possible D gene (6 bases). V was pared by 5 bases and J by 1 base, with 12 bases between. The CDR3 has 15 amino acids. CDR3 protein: CASSPGQSSYNEQFF. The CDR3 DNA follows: TGTGCCAGCAGTCCTGGACAGTCGTCCTACAATGAGCAGTTCTTC.

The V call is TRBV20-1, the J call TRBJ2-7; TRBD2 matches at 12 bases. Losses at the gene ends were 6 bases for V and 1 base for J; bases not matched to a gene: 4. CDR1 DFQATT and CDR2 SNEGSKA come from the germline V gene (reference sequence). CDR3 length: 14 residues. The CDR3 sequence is CSAWTSGASYEQYF. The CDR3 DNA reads TGCAGTGCATGGACTAGCGGGGCTTCCTACGAGCAGTACTTC.

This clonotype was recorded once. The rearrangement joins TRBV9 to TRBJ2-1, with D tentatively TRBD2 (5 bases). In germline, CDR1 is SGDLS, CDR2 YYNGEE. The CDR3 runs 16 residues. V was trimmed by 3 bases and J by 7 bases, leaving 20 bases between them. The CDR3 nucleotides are TGTGCCAGCAGCGCCCGGGGTTCTGGGCCCCCTAATGAGCAGTTCTTC. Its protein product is CASSARGSGPPNEQFF.

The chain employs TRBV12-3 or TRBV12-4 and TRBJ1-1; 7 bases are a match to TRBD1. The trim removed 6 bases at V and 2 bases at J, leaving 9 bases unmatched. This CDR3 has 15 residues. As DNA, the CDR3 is TGTGCCAGCAGCCTTTCGGGACAGCTTAACACTGAAGCTTTCTTT. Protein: CASSLSGQLNTEAFF.

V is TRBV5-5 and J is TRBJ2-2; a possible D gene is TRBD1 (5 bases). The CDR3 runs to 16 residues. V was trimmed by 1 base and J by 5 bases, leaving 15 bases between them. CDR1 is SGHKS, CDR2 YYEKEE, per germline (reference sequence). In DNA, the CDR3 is TGTGCCAGCAGCTTGCAGGTCAGGGCTACTACCGGGGAGCTGTTTTTT. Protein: CASSLQVRATTGELFF.

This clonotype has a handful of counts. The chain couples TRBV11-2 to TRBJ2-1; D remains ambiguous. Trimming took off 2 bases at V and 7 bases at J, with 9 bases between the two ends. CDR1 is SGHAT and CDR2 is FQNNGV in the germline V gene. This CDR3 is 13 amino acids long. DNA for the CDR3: TGTGCCAGCAGCTTATCCACCGGGAATGAGCAGTTCTTC. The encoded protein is CASSLSTGNEQFF.